This entry lists 16 T cell receptor beta chains sequenced from one sample in a study of CXCR3-negative and CXCR3-positive naive CD8 T cells. Libraries were UMI-labeled 5' RACE TRB cDNA. Each CDR3 protein gets one entry in TCRdb, which reprocessed the 5' RACE reads and gives no DNA. This sample carries some 66,000 distinct CDR3 sequences, with approximately 1.5% going to the ten biggest clones. Material for sequencing was naive CXCR3- CD8+ T cells from blood. Subset of the sample: CD45RO-CCR7+CD27+CD95- naive CD8+ T cells lacking CXCR3 (TNR3-). These receptors were taken from a human donor in good health. Some clones in this sample may be carry-over from other donors' samples.

The rearrangement uses TRBV11-2 and TRBJ2-1. The CDR3 is made up of 15 amino acids. CDR1 and CDR2 from the germline V gene are SGHAT and FQNNGV. CDR3 residues: CASSLDRGLHNEQFF.

The rearrangement joins TRBV11-3 to TRBJ2-7; without DNA, the TCRdb call of TRBD2 cannot be checked. Germline CDR1 SGHNT, CDR2 YENEEA. The CDR3 runs 16 residues. CDR3: CASSSPVGPSAHEQYF. The entire variable domain, with the rest obtained from reference TRBV11-3 and TRBJ2-7, is as follows: EAGVVQSPRYKIIEKKQPVAFWCNPISGHNTLYWYLQNLGQGPELLIRYENEEAVDDSQLPKDRFSAERLKGVDSTLKIQPAELGDSAVYLCASSSPVGPSAHEQYFGPGTRLTVT.

This sequence joins TRBV7-3 and TRBJ2-1; the D gene TCRdb calls, TRBD2, cannot be checked with no DNA. CDR3 length: 13 residues. Germline V gives CDR1 SGHTA, CDR2 FQGTGA. CDR3 in amino acids: CASSHQNAGEQFF.

V usage is TRBV12-3 or TRBV12-4 and J usage is TRBJ2-7; TCRdb picks TRBD1, but there is no DNA to check that call. CDR3 size: 15 residues. The CDR3 region is CASSLGGAPTYEQYF.

CDR3 amino acids: CASEGLDDTQYF. The chain couples TRBV7-2 to TRBJ2-3; with no DNA, the TCRdb D assignment of TRBD2 cannot be verified. Germline V gene lookup returns CDR1 SGHTA and CDR2 FQGNSA. This CDR3 region has 12 residues.

The chain combines TRBV4-1 with TRBJ1-1. Germline loops: CDR1 MGHRA, CDR2 YSYEKL. The CDR3 sequence is 11 residues long. The CDR3 sequence: CASSHLQRAFF.

The chain carries TRBV7-3 and TRBJ2-1. Germline CDR1 reads SGHTA; CDR2 reads FQGTGA. The CDR3 is 13 residues long. The CDR3 region is CASSLISIDEQFF. Full variable domain (rest looked up from reference TRBV7-3 and TRBJ2-1): GAGVSQTPSNKVTEKGKYVELRCDPISGHTALYWYRQSLGQGPEFLIYFQGTGAADDSGLPNDRFFAVRPEGSVSTLKIQRTERGDSAVYLCASSLISIDEQFFGPGTRLTVL.

The chain joins TRBV14 to TRBJ2-5; the TCRdb D gene call, TRBD1, has no DNA to confirm it. This CDR3 contains 14 residues. Germline V gene lookup returns CDR1 SGHDN and CDR2 FVKESK. The CDR3 protein is CASSQATGPETQYF.

The rearrangement uses TRBV6-2 or TRBV6-3 and TRBJ2-5. CDR1 is MNHEY and CDR2 is SVGEGT in the germline V gene. The CDR3 runs to 13 residues. CDR3 loop: CASAERSGETQYF.

V and J are TRBV21-1 and TRBJ1-1. TRBV21-1 is a recognized pseudogene. The CDR3 is 13 amino acids. The CDR3: CASSIKSNTEAFF.

The chain uses TRBV5-1 and TRBJ2-7. This CDR3 is built from 14 residues. Germline loops: CDR1 SGHRS, CDR2 YFSETQ. CDR3 in amino acids: CASSLASNPYEQYF. The full variable domain, completed using reference TRBV5-1 and TRBJ2-7, is KAGVTQTPRYLIKTRGQQVTLSCSPISGHRSVSWYQQTPGQGLQFLFEYFSETQRNKGNFPGRFSGRQFSNSRSEMNVSTLELGDSALYLCASSLASNPYEQYFGPGTRLTVT.

V is TRBV10-3 and J is TRBJ2-3; TCRdb selects TRBD2, and the lack of DNA leaves this call unchecked. Germline CDR1 reads ENHRY; CDR2 reads SYGVKD. The CDR3 is 18 residues long. CDR3 protein: CAISETDAGTSVTDTQYF.

The chain couples TRBV28 to TRBJ2-6; TCRdb's D call of TRBD1 is untestable without DNA. Germline lookup yields CDR1 MDHEN and CDR2 SYDVKM. This CDR3 has 17 amino acids. This CDR3 reads CASSLWDSRSGANVLTF.

The gene calls are TRBV6-2 or TRBV6-3 and TRBJ2-1; TCRdb indicates TRBD1, and absent DNA this call remains unverified. The CDR3 runs to 12 residues. The germline V gene encodes CDR1 MNHEY and CDR2 SVGEGT. The CDR3 spells CASSPLGGRQFF.

J is TRBJ2-1 and V is TRBV4-1; TCRdb outputs TRBD1, but without DNA this stays unchecked. Germline CDR1 MGHRA, CDR2 YSYEKL. This CDR3 spans 16 amino acids. CDR3 amino acids: CASSSRTGGELGEQFF.

The rearrangement joins TRBV15 to TRBJ2-1; checking the TCRdb D call of TRBD2 is not possible without DNA. The CDR3 is 15 residues long. CDR1 LNHNV and CDR2 YYDKDF come from the germline V gene (reference sequence). CDR3 loop: CATSSSSGRWYEQFF.